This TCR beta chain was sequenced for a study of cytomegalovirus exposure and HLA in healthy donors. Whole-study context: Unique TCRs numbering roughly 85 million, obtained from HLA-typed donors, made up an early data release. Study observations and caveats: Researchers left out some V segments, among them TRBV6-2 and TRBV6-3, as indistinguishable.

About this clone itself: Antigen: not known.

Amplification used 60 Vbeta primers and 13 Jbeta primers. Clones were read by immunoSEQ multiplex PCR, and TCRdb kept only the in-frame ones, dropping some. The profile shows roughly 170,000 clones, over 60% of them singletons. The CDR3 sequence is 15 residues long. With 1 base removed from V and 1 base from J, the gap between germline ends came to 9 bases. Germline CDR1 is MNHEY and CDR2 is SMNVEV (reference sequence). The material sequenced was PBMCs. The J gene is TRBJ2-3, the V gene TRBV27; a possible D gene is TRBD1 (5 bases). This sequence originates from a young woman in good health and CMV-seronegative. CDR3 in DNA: TGTGCCAGCAGTTTATGGGCCAGGGGCACAGATACGCAGTATTTT. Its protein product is CASSLWARGTDTQYF.